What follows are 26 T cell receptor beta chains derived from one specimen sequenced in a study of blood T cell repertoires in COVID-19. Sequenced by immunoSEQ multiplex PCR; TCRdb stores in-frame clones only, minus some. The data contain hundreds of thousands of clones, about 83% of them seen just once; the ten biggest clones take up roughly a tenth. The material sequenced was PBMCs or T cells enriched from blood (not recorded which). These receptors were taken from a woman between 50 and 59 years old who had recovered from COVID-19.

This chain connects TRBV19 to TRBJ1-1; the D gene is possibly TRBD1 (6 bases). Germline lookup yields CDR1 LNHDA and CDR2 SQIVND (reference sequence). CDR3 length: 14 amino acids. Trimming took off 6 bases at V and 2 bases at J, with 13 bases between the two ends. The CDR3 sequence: CASRIQGLNTEAFF. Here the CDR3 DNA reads TGTGCCAGTAGGATACAGGGCCTTAACACTGAAGCTTTCTTT.

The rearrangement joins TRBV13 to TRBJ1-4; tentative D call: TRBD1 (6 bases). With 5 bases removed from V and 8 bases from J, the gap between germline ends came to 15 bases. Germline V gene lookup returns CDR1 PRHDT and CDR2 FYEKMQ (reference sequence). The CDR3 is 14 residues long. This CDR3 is CASSTRQADEKLFF. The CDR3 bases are TGTGCCAGCAGCACCCGACAGGCAGACGAAAAACTGTTTTTT.

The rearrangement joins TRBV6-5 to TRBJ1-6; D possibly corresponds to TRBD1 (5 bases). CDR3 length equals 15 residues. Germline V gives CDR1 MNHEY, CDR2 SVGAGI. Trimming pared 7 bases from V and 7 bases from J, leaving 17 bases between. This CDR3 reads CASTPMWGENSPLHF. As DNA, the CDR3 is TGTGCCAGCACCCCGATGTGGGGCGAGAATTCACCCCTCCACTTT.

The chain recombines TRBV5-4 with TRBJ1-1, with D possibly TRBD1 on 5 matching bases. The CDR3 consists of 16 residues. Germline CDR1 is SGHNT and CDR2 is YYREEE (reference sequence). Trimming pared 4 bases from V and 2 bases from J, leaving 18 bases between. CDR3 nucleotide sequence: TGTGCCAGCAGCCCGGACATACAGAGCCACAACACTGAAGCTTTCTTT. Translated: CASSPDIQSHNTEAFF. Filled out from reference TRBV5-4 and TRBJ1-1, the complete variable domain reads ETGVTQSPTHLIKTRGQQVTLRCSSQSGHNTVSWYQQALGQGPQFIFQYYREEENGRGNFPPRFSGLQFPNYSSELNVNALELDDSALYLCASSPDIQSHNTEAFFGQGTRLTVV.

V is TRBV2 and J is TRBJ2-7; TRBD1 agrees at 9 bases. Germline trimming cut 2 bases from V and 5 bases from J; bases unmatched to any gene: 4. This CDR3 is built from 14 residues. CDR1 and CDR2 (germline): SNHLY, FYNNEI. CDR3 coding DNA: TGTGCCAGCAGTGAAAACAGGGGGCGGGACGAGCAGTACTTC. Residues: CASSENRGRDEQYF.

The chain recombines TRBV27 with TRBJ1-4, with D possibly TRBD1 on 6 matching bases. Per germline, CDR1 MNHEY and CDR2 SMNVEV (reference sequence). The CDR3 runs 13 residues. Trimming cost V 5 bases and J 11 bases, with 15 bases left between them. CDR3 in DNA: TGTGCCAGCAGTGCGATACAGGGTGAGAAACTGTTTTTT. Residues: CASSAIQGEKLFF.

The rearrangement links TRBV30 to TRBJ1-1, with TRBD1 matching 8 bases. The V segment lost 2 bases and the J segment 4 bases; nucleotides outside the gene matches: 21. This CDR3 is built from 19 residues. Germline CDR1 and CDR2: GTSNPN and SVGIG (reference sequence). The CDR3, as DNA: TGTGCCTGGAGTCCCCCGTCATGGACAGGGACGGGCGTGGGCACTGAAGCTTTCTTT. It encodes CAWSPPSWTGTGVGTEAFF.

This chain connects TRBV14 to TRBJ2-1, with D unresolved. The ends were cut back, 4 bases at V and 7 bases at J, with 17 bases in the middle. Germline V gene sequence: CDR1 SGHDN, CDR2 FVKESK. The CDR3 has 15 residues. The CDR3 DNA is TGTGCCAGCAGCCTGACTCCCCCCGTTGCGAATGAGCAGTTCTTC. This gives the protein CASSLTPPVANEQFF.

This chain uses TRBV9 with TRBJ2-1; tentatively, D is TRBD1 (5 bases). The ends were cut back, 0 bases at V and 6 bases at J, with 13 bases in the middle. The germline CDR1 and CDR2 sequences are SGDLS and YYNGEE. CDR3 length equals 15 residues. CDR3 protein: CASSVAGNLLNEQFF. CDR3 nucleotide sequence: TGTGCCAGCAGCGTAGCAGGGAATCTACTCAATGAGCAGTTCTTC.

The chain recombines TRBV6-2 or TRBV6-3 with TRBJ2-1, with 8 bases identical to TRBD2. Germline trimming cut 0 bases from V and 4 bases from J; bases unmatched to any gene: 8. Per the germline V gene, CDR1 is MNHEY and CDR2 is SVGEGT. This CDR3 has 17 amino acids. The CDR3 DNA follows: TGTGCCAGCAGTTACTCGACTGGGCGGGGGGCGTACAATGAGCAGTTCTTC. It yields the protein CASSYSTGRGAYNEQFF.

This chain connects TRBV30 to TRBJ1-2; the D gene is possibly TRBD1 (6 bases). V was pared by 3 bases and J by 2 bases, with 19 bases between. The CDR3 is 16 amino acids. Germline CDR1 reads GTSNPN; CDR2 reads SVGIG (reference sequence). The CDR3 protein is CAWRLPLTGLNYGYTF. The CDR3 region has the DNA TGTGCCTGGAGGTTACCCCTAACAGGGCTGAACTATGGCTACACCTTC. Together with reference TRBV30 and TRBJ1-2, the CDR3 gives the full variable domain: SQTIHQWPATLVQPVGSPLSLECTVEGTSNPNLYWYRQAAGRGLQLLFYSVGIGQISSEVPQNLSASRPQDRQFILSSKKLLLSDSGFYLCAWRLPLTGLNYGYTFGSGTRLTVV.

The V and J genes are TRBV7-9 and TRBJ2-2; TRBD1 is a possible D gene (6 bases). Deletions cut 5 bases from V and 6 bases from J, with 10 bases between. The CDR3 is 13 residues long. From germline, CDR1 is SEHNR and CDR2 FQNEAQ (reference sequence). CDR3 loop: CASSPEGAGELFF. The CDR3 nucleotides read TGTGCCAGCAGCCCCGAGGGGGCCGGGGAGCTGTTTTTT.

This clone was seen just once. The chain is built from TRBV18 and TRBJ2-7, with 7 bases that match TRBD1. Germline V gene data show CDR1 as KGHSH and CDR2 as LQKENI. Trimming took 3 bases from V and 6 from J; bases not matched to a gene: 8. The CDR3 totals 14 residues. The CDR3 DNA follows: TGTGCCAGCTCACCTCGGCAGGGGGTTATCGAGCAGTACTTC. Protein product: CASSPRQGVIEQYF. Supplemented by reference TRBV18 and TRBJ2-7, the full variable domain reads NAGVMQNPRHLVRRRGQEARLRCSPMKGHSHVYWYRQLPEEGLKFMVYLQKENIIDESGMPKERFSAEFPKEGPSILRIQQVVRGDSAAYFCASSPRQGVIEQYFGPGTRLTVT.

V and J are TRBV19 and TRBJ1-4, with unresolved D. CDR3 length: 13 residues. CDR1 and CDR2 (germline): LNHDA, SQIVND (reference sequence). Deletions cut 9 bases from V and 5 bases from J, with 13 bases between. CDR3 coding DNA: TGTGCCAGGGTGAATGGGGAGAATGAAAAACTGTTTTTT. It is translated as CARVNGENEKLFF.

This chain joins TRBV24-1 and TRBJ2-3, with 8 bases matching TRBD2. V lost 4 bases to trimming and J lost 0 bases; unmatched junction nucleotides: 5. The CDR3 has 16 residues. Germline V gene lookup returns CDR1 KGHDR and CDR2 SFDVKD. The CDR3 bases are TGTGCCACCAGTGAGGCTGCGGGGGGAAGCACAGATACGCAGTATTTT. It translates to CATSEAAGGSTDTQYF.

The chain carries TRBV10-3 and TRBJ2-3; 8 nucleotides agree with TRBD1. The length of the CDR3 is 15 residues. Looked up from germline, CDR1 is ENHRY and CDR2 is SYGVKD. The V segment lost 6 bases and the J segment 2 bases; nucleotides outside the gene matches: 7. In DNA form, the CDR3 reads TGTGCCATCAGCAAGACAGGGGAACTCACAGATACGCAGTATTTT. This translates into CAISKTGELTDTQYF.

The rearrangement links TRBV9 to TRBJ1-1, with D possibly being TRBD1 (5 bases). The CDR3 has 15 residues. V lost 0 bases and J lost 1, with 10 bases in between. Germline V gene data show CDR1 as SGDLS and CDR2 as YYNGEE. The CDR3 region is CASSVDDGQNTEAFF. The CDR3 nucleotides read TGTGCCAGCAGCGTAGACGACGGACAGAACACTGAAGCTTTCTTT.

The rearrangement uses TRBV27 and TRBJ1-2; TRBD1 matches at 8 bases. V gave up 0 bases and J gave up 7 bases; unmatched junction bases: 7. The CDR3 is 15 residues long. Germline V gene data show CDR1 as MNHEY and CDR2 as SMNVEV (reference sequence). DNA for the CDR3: TGTGCCAGCAGTTTATCTGGCAGGGGGCCTAGTGGCTACACCTTC. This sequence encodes CASSLSGRGPSGYTF.

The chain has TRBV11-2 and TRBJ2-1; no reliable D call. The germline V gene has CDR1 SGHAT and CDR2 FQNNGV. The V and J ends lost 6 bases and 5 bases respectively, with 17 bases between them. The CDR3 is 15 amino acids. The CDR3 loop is CASRTTRRLNNEQFF. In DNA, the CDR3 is TGTGCCAGCAGAACAACGAGGAGATTAAACAATGAGCAGTTCTTC. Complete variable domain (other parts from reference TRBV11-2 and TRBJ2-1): EAGVAQSPRYKIIEKRQSVAFWCNPISGHATLYWYQQILGQGPKLLIQFQNNGVVDDSQLPKDRFSAERLKGVDSTLKIQPAKLEDSAVYLCASRTTRRLNNEQFFGPGTRLTVL.

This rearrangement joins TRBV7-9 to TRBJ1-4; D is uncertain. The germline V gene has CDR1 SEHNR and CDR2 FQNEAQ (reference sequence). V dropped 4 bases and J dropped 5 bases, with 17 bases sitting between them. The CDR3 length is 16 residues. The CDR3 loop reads CASSSGGSVGNEKLFF. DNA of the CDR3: TGTGCCAGCAGCTCGGGCGGGTCGGTAGGGAATGAAAAACTGTTTTTT. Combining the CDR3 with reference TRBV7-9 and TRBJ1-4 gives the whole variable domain DTGVSQNPRHKITKRGQNVTFRCDPISEHNRLYWYRQTLGQGPEFLTYFQNEAQLEKSRLLSDRFSAERPKGSFSTLEIQRTEQGDSAMYLCASSSGGSVGNEKLFFGSGTQLSVL.

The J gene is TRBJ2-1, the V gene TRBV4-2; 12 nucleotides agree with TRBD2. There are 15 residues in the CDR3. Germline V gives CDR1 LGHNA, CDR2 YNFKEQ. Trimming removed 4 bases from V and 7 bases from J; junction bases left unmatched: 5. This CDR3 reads CASSPLAGGPNEQFF. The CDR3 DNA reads TGTGCCAGCAGCCCCCTAGCGGGGGGGCCGAATGAGCAGTTCTTC.

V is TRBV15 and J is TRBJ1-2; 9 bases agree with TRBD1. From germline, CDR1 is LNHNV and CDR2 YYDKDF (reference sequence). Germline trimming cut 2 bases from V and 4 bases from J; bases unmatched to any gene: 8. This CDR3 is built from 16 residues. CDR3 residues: CATSRQQGALSYGYTF. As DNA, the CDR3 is TGTGCCACCAGCAGACAACAGGGGGCCCTTAGCTATGGCTACACCTTC.

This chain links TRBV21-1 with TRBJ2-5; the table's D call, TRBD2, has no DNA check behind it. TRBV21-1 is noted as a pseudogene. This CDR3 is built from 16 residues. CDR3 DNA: TGTGCCAGCAGCAGGGGAGGACTAGCGGGGCAAGAGACCCAGTACTTC. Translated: CASSRGGLAGQETQYF.

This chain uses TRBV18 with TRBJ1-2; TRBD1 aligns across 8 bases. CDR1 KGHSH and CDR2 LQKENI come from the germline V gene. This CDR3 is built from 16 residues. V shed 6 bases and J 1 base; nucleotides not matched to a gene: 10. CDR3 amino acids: CASSPGQALLNYGYTF. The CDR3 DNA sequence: TGTGCCAGCTCCCCGGGACAGGCCCTCCTTAACTATGGCTACACCTTC.

CDR3 DNA sequence: TGTGCCAGCAGTTTTGGTCAGGGAGAGACCCAGTACTTC. It encodes CASSFGQGETQYF. The chain joins TRBV12-3 or TRBV12-4 to TRBJ2-5; possibly TRBD1 for D (5 bases). Between the trimmed V and J ends, which lost 3 bases and 4 bases, there was a span of 9 bases. This CDR3 has 13 residues.

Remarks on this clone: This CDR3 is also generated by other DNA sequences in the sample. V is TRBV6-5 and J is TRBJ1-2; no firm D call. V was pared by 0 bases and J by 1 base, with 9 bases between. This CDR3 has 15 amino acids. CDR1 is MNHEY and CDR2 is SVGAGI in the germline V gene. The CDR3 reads CASSYSTGGNYGYTF. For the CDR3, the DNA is TGTGCCAGCAGTTACTCGACGGGAGGTAACTATGGCTACACCTTC.